These 26 T cell receptor beta chains were all obtained from the same sample, sequenced in a study of OX40 agonist ivuxolimab in advanced cancers. Receptor amplification or capture employed the immunoSEQ multiplex PCR assay. Drawn from immuneACCESS, this table holds only the in-frame rearrangements with V and J called that TCRdb kept. Clones are partly lost; checked studies trace under half to an unresolved V gene and leave the rest unexplained. This sample has about 91,000 clones in its table, and more than 70% of those were observed once. The ten most abundant clones make up approximately 0.2% of the sample. The specimen comprised CD4+ or CD8+ T cells sorted from blood, sampled in a trial of the OX40 agonist ivuxolimab. These receptor sequences come from an adult with an advanced solid tumor such as melanoma, head and neck, liver or kidney cancer.

CDR3 nucleotide sequence: TGTGCCAGCAGCTTGGACAGGGGTGAGACCCAGTACTTC. Protein product: CASSLDRGETQYF. The chain uses TRBV5-6 and TRBJ2-5, with 7 bases identical to TRBD1. The CDR3 sequence is 13 residues long. Germline trimming cut 0 bases from V and 5 bases from J; bases unmatched to any gene: 1. Germline V CDR1 and CDR2: SGHDT, YYEEEE.

The chain recombines TRBV19 with TRBJ1-2, with D unclear. The CDR3 consists of 14 residues. The V end was cut by 3 bases, the J end by 5 bases, with 13 bases between. Germline values: CDR1 LNHDA, CDR2 SQIVND (reference sequence). The CDR3: CASSIGRARYGYTF. In DNA form, the CDR3 reads TGTGCCAGTAGTATCGGCCGGGCTCGGTATGGCTACACCTTC.

The genes are TRBV28 and TRBJ2-2; TRBD1 agrees at 9 bases. CDR1 and CDR2 (germline): MDHEN, SYDVKM. V shed 7 bases, J shed 5 bases, and the junction held 8 bases outside the gene matches. The CDR3 consists of 15 residues. In nucleotides, the CDR3 is TGTGCCAGCATGGGAACAGGGGGCAAGACCGGGGAGCTGTTTTTT. This codes for CASMGTGGKTGELFF. Supplemented by reference TRBV28 and TRBJ2-2, the full variable domain reads DVKVTQSSRYLVKRTGEKVFLECVQDMDHENMFWYRQDPGLGLRLIYFSYDVKMKEKGDIPEGYSVSREKKERFSLILESASTNQTSMYLCASMGTGGKTGELFFGEGSRLTVL.

The J gene is TRBJ2-2, the V gene TRBV7-2; D is unresolved. Trimming left V 3 bases short and J 0 bases short, with 5 bases between. Germline-derived CDR1 and CDR2 are SGHTA and FQGNSA. This CDR3 region has 14 residues. CDR3 in DNA: TGTGCCAGCAGCTTTAGGTCGAACACCGGGGAGCTGTTTTTT. Its translation: CASSFRSNTGELFF.

J is TRBJ1-5 and V is TRBV19; D call uncertain. V was shortened by 1 base and J by 7 bases, with 8 bases between the two germline ends. The germline gives CDR1 LNHDA, CDR2 SQIVND (reference sequence). This CDR3 contains 13 residues. CDR3 nucleotide sequence: TGTGCCAGTAGTATAGGCCCATGGCAGCCCCAGCATTTT. Residues: CASSIGPWQPQHF.

This clone was seen only a few times. V is TRBV7-8 and J is TRBJ1-5; D gene ambiguous. The germline gives CDR1 SGHVS, CDR2 FQNEAQ. The CDR3 has 16 residues. V was cut by 3 bases and J by 3 bases, with 15 bases left in between. CDR3 nucleotide sequence: TGTGCCAGCAGCTTTGGGAAGGTGCAAGTCAATCAGCCCCAGCATTTT. This codes for CASSFGKVQVNQPQHF.

The V call is TRBV5-1, the J call TRBJ2-3; no reliable D call. Germline loops: CDR1 SGHRS, CDR2 YFSETQ. There are 16 residues in the CDR3. V shed 4 bases and J shed 7 bases, with 22 bases lying between them. CDR3 nucleotides: TGCGCCAGCAGCCAGTCGTTGTGGCAGTGGCCAAATACGCAGTATTTT. It codes for CASSQSLWQWPNTQYF.

This clone was seen only a few times. The genes are TRBV6-1 and TRBJ2-7, with D uncertain. This CDR3 has 15 residues. Trimming left V 0 bases short and J 3 bases short, with 12 bases between. Germline CDR1 MNHNS, CDR2 SASEGT. In DNA, the CDR3 is TGTGCCAGCAGTGAAGCGTGGGGTGGGCGCTACGAGCAGTACTTC. This sequence encodes CASSEAWGGRYEQYF.

The chain links TRBV5-1 to TRBJ2-2; D possibly corresponds to TRBD1 (6 bases). CDR1 and CDR2 from the germline V gene are SGHRS and YFSETQ. The CDR3 is 15 residues long. Trimming took 3 bases from V and 8 from J, leaving 17 bases between them. The CDR3 bases are TGCGCCAGCAGCTACCTCGGGACATTGGGAGGGGAGCTGTTTTTT. This sequence encodes CASSYLGTLGGELFF.

V is TRBV19 and J is TRBJ1-6, with 7 bases lining up with TRBD1. Germline V gene data show CDR1 as LNHDA and CDR2 as SQIVND (reference sequence). The J segment lost 5 bases and the V segment lost 6 bases, leaving 4 bases of the junction unmatched. The CDR3 sequence is 14 residues long. Here the CDR3 DNA reads TGTGCCAGTAGACCGGGACAGAATAATTCACCCCTCCACTTT. Amino acid sequence: CASRPGQNNSPLHF.

This chain joins TRBV6-5 and TRBJ2-7; D not resolved. Looked up from germline, CDR1 is MNHEY and CDR2 is SVGAGI. Between the trimmed V and J ends, which lost 7 bases and 4 bases, there was a span of 11 bases. This CDR3 has 12 amino acids. The CDR3 DNA is TGTGCCAGCAAAAGCAGTTTTTACGAGCAGTACTTC. Its translation: CASKSSFYEQYF.

The chain joins TRBV7-8 to TRBJ1-5; the match to TRBD1 covers 7 bases. The germline CDR1 and CDR2 sequences are SGHVS and FQNEAQ. This CDR3 spans 16 amino acids. The J segment lost 0 bases and the V segment lost 1 base, leaving 3 bases of the junction unmatched. In nucleotides, the CDR3 is TGTGCCAGCAGCTTAGAGGGGGCATATAGCAATCAGCCCCAGCATTTT. Its protein is CASSLEGAYSNQPQHF.

The rearrangement links TRBV5-1 to TRBJ1-2; TRBD1 might be the D (6 bases). CDR3 length: 15 residues. The germline V gene encodes CDR1 SGHRS and CDR2 YFSETQ. The germline V and J ends were trimmed by 0 bases and 2 bases, with 11 bases remaining between them. This chain's CDR3 is CASSLGSTGNYGYTF. Here the CDR3 DNA reads TGCGCCAGCAGCTTGGGATCGACAGGAAACTATGGCTACACCTTC. The full variable domain, with the rest looked up from reference TRBV5-1 and TRBJ1-2, is KAGVTQTPRYLIKTRGQQVTLSCSPISGHRSVSWYQQTPGQGLQFLFEYFSETQRNKGNFPGRFSGRQFSNSRSEMNVSTLELGDSALYLCASSLGSTGNYGYTFGSGTRLTVV.

This chain joins TRBV30 and TRBJ1-6, with TRBD1 as a possible D gene (6 bases). This CDR3 is built from 13 residues. In germline, CDR1 is GTSNPN, CDR2 SVGIG (reference sequence). Trimming left V 1 base short and J 6 bases short, with 7 bases between. CDR3 DNA: TGTGCCTGGAGTGAACAGGGTAATTCACCCCTCCACTTT. It codes for CAWSEQGNSPLHF.

The rearrangement uses TRBV28 and TRBJ2-3; TRBD2 agrees at 12 bases. Unmatched junction bases numbered 6, after V lost 7 bases and J lost 1 base. The CDR3 has 16 amino acids. The germline CDR1 and CDR2 sequences are MDHEN and SYDVKM. The chain's CDR3 is CASMGASGRGTDTQYF. The CDR3 nucleotides are TGTGCCAGCATGGGAGCTAGCGGGAGGGGCACAGATACGCAGTATTTT.

V is TRBV7-2 and J is TRBJ2-3, with D perhaps matching TRBD2 (5 bases). The CDR3 spans 13 residues. Trimming took off 8 bases at V and 2 bases at J, with 11 bases between the two ends. Germline loops: CDR1 SGHTA, CDR2 FQGNSA. DNA of the CDR3: TGTGCCAGCGGGAGAGAGGCCACAGATACGCAGTATTTT. Translation: CASGREATDTQYF.

This clone was detected a few times. The V gene is TRBV10-2, the J gene TRBJ2-2; no firm D call. V was trimmed by 7 bases and J by 1 base, leaving 10 bases between them. CDR1 is WSHSY, CDR2 SAAADI, per germline. The CDR3 has 14 residues. CDR3 in amino acids: CASKSQMNTGELFF. The CDR3 DNA sequence: TGCGCCAGCAAGTCCCAGATGAACACCGGGGAGCTGTTTTTT.

The V and J genes are TRBV18 and TRBJ2-7; 12 bases are a match to TRBD2. Trimming removed 2 bases from V and 0 bases from J; junction bases left unmatched: 2. Germline CDR1 is KGHSH and CDR2 is LQKENI. This CDR3 has 16 amino acids. The DNA for the CDR3 is TGTGCCAGCTCACCATGGACTAGCGGGACCTCCTACGAGCAGTACTTC. Amino acids: CASSPWTSGTSYEQYF. The whole variable domain, filled in from reference TRBV18 and TRBJ2-7, reads NAGVMQNPRHLVRRRGQEARLRCSPMKGHSHVYWYRQLPEEGLKFMVYLQKENIIDESGMPKERFSAEFPKEGPSILRIQQVVRGDSAAYFCASSPWTSGTSYEQYFGPGTRLTVT.

The table lists this clone with a few counts. V and J are TRBV9 and TRBJ2-5; 12 bases map to TRBD2. Germline-derived CDR1 and CDR2 are SGDLS and YYNGEE. The length of the CDR3 is 16 residues. J lost 5 bases, V lost 3 bases, and 8 bases had no gene match. The CDR3 loop is CASSAGLAGNRETQYF. The CDR3 DNA follows: TGTGCCAGCAGCGCGGGACTAGCGGGCAACCGGGAGACCCAGTACTTC.

The genes are TRBV11-2 and TRBJ2-7; D is unclear. V lost 1 base and J lost 3, with 4 bases in between. The germline V gene encodes CDR1 SGHAT and CDR2 FQNNGV. The CDR3 contains 12 residues. The CDR3, as DNA: TGTGCCAGCAGCTTAGTCAGCTACGAGCAGTACTTC. Protein: CASSLVSYEQYF.

The chain carries TRBV5-4 and TRBJ2-1; 16 bases are a match to TRBD2. Germline values: CDR1 SGHNT, CDR2 YYREEE (reference sequence). Trimming took 3 bases from V and 9 from J; bases not matched to a gene: 9. The CDR3 length is 17 residues. The CDR3 here is CASSWGGLAGGPGEQFF. In DNA, the CDR3 is TGTGCCAGCAGCTGGGGGGGACTAGCGGGAGGGCCGGGTGAGCAGTTCTTC.

This CDR3 is CASSQARTFNYGYTF. The CDR3 coding sequence is TGCGCCAGCAGCCAAGCCCGGACATTTAACTATGGCTACACCTTC. The V and J genes are TRBV4-1 and TRBJ1-2, with D maybe TRBD1 (5 bases). Germline V gene sequence: CDR1 MGHRA, CDR2 YSYEKL. The V end was cut by 1 base, the J end by 1 base, with 10 bases between. The CDR3 runs 15 residues.

The rearrangement links TRBV10-3 to TRBJ2-7; D is undetermined. There are 13 residues in the CDR3. The germline CDR1 and CDR2 sequences are ENHRY and SYGVKD. V gave up 3 bases and J gave up 3 bases, with 9 bases separating them. This CDR3 is CAISDPGSYEQYV. The CDR3 DNA is TGTGCCATCAGTGATCCGGGCAGCTACGAGCAGTACGTC.

The V call is TRBV25-1, the J call TRBJ2-5, with D perhaps matching TRBD1 or TRBD2 (5 bases each). Germline loops: CDR1 MGHDK, CDR2 SYGVNS. This CDR3 spans 15 amino acids. With 3 bases removed from V and 4 bases from J, the gap between germline ends came to 15 bases. The CDR3 DNA follows: TGTGCCAGCAGTGAGCCCCGGGGACGTGGAGAGACCCAGTACTTC. Protein product: CASSEPRGRGETQYF.

The genes are TRBV2 and TRBJ1-5; 12 bases are shared with TRBD1. The V gene's germline CDR1 is SNHLY and CDR2 FYNNEI. The CDR3 contains 18 residues. V trimming: 2 bases; J trimming: 6 bases; junction bases outside the gene matches: 11. CDR3 DNA sequence: TGTGCCAGCAGTGAATTCCGGGACAGGGGGCGCCGCGGTCAGCCCCAGCATTTT. Protein: CASSEFRDRGRRGQPQHF. The whole variable domain, remainder taken from reference TRBV2 and TRBJ1-5, is EPEVTQTPSHQVTQMGQEVILRCVPISNHLYFYWYRQILGQKVEFLVSFYNNEISEKSEIFDDQFSVERPDGSNFTLKIRSTKLEDSAMYFCASSEFRDRGRRGQPQHFGDGTRLSIL.

This chain joins TRBV5-5 and TRBJ2-2, with D possibly being TRBD1 (6 bases). CDR1 and CDR2 from the germline V gene are SGHKS and YYEKEE (reference sequence). The CDR3 spans 16 residues. Trimming left V 1 base short and J 0 bases short, with 10 bases between. The CDR3 nucleotides read TGTGCCAGCAGCTTGAGTAGGACAGCGAACACCGGGGAGCTGTTTTTT. Residues: CASSLSRTANTGELFF.